This record covers a single T cell receptor beta chain. This clonotype was detected ten times or more. The antigen it binds to is not known. Base qualities are not provided; no much larger clone lies one nucleotide away. The entry originates in a study of T cells in Graves' hyperthyroidism and ophthalmopathy (dated by TCRdb to between 2018 and 2021). Context from the whole study: Peripheral blood was collected at initial diagnosis, before any treatment. In addition, the study compared T-cell repertoires in thyroid tissue and in blood from about 6 Graves' hyperthyroidism patients. After blood sampling, hyperthyroidism patients were treated with methimazole at a starting dose of 30 mg daily, and ophthalmopathy patients were treated with high-dose intravenous methylprednisolone. The 100 discovery patients were randomly split 7:3 into training and test sets. To identify TCR V-J signatures that set the groups apart, the researchers used a discovery cohort of about a hundred patients, made up of under 50 with Graves' ophthalmopathy and 57 with stable Graves' hyperthyroidism. Prospective prediction of ophthalmopathy was tested in an independent validation cohort consisting of 18 hyperthyroidism patients and some 15 patients who later progressed to ophthalmopathy. TCR Vbeta CDR3 sequencing of roughly 140 peripheral blood samples (about 45 ophthalmopathy, about 75 hyperthyroidism and around 17 progressor patients) is reported in the paper.

From cysteine to phenylalanine, the CDR3 is 15 amino acids long. Left in the record is the CDR3 DNA by itself, 45 bases read in frame from the first base. CDR1 SNHLY and CDR2 FYNNEI are derived from the germline V gene. Unmatched junction bases come to 8, with V trimmed by 3 bases and J by 10 bases. Amplification of TCR beta CDR3 regions was carried out from RNA transcripts. The TCR CDR3 was subjected to a first round of RT-PCR using the HTBI primer set and the Qiagen OneStep RT-PCR kit. A second multiplex PCR round built the libraries, followed by size selection and purification. Libraries were sequenced paired-end with 100 bp reads on an Illumina HiSeq2000. The study's own analysis went as follows. SOAPnuke was used to process the raw data, removing reads that contained adapters or uncalled bases, had a mean Phred below 15, or lacked an exact match to the constant primer or identifier. COPE v1.2.5 was used to merge high-quality paired reads, and clonotypes were defined as unique nucleotide sequences. MiTCR v1.1 was used to align clonotypes to the IMGT TRBV, TRBD and TRBJ reference segments. The analysis was restricted to V-J combinations with a frequency above 0.0001, which together covered about 99% of the repertoires. A TCS score was defined as the ratio between F50 (clonal expansion) and ExV (chaos), using BLOSUM62-based TCRdist between CDR3 peptides within each V-J. Welch's t-statistics and random forest reduced 514 V-J features to fewer than 15, which were used in a naive Bayes classifier (R e1071). The public reads were quality trimmed at Q25 with fastp and then assembled into clones with MiXCR by TCRdb, keeping productive beta chains. Under each unique CDR3 protein, matching rows form one entry showing the most common genes and DNA. For this entry, the V and J calls and clone size follow TCRdb and not the study's own pipeline. The table for this sample lists hundreds of thousands of distinct CDR3 sequences; less than 20% of them were counted only once. Of the sample, roughly 50% is held by the ten largest clones.

Moderately to severely active disease, a Clinical Activity Score of at least 3, a NOSPECS grade of at least 4, and a duration under 3 months were present in ophthalmopathy patients. Exclusion was applied to patients with uncontrolled infections, other autoimmune diseases, pregnancy or lactation. Clinical symptoms, serum thyroxine and TRAb, thyroid ultrasound, and orbital computed tomography formed the basis for the diagnoses. PBMCs were isolated from about 9 ml of fresh peripheral blood by Ficoll-Paque density gradient centrifugation. Total RNA was extracted using Trizol reagent, and RNA quality was assessed on an Agilent 2100 Bioanalyzer. General findings and caveats noted by the study authors: Most expanded thyroid clonotypes (frequency above 0.001) were also found in blood, which suggests that blood repertoires may mirror thyroid immune responses. During validation, the model predicted progression to ophthalmopathy a median of about 5.9 months ahead of onset, with 60% to 71% sensitivity and 72.22% specificity. Ophthalmopathy was separated from stable hyperthyroidism by a 13 V-J signature model, with 87.88% sensitivity and approximately 81% specificity obtained in cross-validation and 80%/75% obtained in testing. No statistical method was used to set the sample size in advance, and investigators knew the group allocation.

This TCR was sampled from a man aged 35 to 55 with Graves' ophthalmopathy. Sequencing was performed on blood. The chain couples TRBV2 to TRBJ2-1, with 11 bases matching TRBD2. The CDR3 region has the sequence CASSEGIAGGREQFF. The bases are TGTGCCAGCAGTGAGGGAATAGCGGGGGGGCGGGAGCAGTTCTTC.